A selection of T cell receptor beta chains follows, all from one sample in a study of control samples from healthy donors and cancer patients. Profiling relied on immunoSEQ multiplex PCR, and the TCRdb table lists in-frame clones only, not all of them. In the table there are approximately 58,000 clones, around 87% of which are singletons. The sequencing input was PBMCs. The receptors stem from a woman aged 55-69 years with lung cancer. Both conserved end residues are part of each CDR3. A D gene is named only where the DNA matches it firmly. Clone size is not always given. Where it is, it says once, few, many or a class for expanded clones.

TRBJ2-2,once,TRBV6-5,-,CASRRQTNTGELFF,TGTGCCAGCAGGAGACAGACGAACACCGGGGAGCTGTTTTTT
TRBJ2-1,once,TRBV4-1,-,CASSQGVLRREQFF,TGCGCCAGCAGCCAAGGGGTCCTCCGAAGGGAGCAGTTCTTC
TRBJ2-3,-,TRBV2,-,CASSEQEGSTDTQYF,TGTGCCAGCAGTGAACAGGAAGGGAGCACAGATACGCAGTATTTT